Below, 14 T cell receptor beta chains from the same sample are listed, as sequenced in a study of blood T cell repertoires in COVID-19. Clones were sequenced by immunoSEQ multiplex PCR, and TCRdb holds only the in-frame ones, with some missing. The table records about 170,000 clones, around nine tenths of them present only once. Sequencing was done on a sample of peripheral blood. The receptors originated from a young man with active or convalescent COVID-19.

The CDR3 region is CASSLAPSGGAGETQYF. The CDR3 DNA is TGTGCCAGCAGCTTAGCGCCTAGCGGGGGGGCCGGAGAGACCCAGTACTTC. The genes are TRBV7-9 and TRBJ2-5; 12 bases are a match to TRBD2. The ends lost 0 bases at V and 4 bases at J; junction bases unmatched: 6. The CDR3 sequence is 17 residues long. Germline CDR1 is SEHNR and CDR2 is FQNEAQ (reference sequence). Variable domain in full (rest from reference TRBV7-9 and TRBJ2-5): DTGVSQNPRHKITKRGQNVTFRCDPISEHNRLYWYRQTLGQGPEFLTYFQNEAQLEKSRLLSDRFSAERPKGSFSTLEIQRTEQGDSAMYLCASSLAPSGGAGETQYFGPGTRLLVL.

The J gene is TRBJ2-7, the V gene TRBV5-1; 8 bases are a match to TRBD2. CDR1 is SGHRS, CDR2 YFSETQ, per germline. V lost 9 bases to trimming and J lost 5 bases; unmatched junction nucleotides: 13. This CDR3 comprises 14 residues. This CDR3 reads CATKNGRASDEQYF. CDR3 DNA sequence: TGCGCCACCAAAAACGGGAGGGCCTCTGACGAGCAGTACTTC.

The rearrangement joins TRBV7-9 to TRBJ2-1; D gene unclear. This CDR3 has 14 amino acids. From germline, CDR1 is SEHNR and CDR2 FQNEAQ (reference sequence). V gave up 2 bases and J gave up 5 bases, with 10 bases separating them. Here the CDR3 DNA reads TGTGCCAGCAGCTTAACTGGGCGAGACAATGAGCAGTTCTTC. Its translation: CASSLTGRDNEQFF.

V gene TRBV7-9 combines with J gene TRBJ2-1; the D is unclear. The V end was cut by 5 bases, the J end by 0 bases, with 11 bases between. Germline CDR1 reads SEHNR; CDR2 reads FQNEAQ (reference sequence). The CDR3 contains 15 residues. This chain's CDR3 is CASSPTAISYNEQFF. The CDR3 bases are TGTGCCAGCAGCCCAACAGCTATCTCCTACAATGAGCAGTTCTTC.

The rearrangement joins TRBV15 to TRBJ1-2; 9 bases map to TRBD1. The trim removed 5 bases at V and 8 bases at J, leaving 12 bases unmatched. CDR1 and CDR2 from the germline V gene are LNHNV and YYDKDF (reference sequence). This CDR3 is built from 15 residues. For the CDR3, the DNA is TGTGCCACCAGCTTTACACCGGGACAGGGAAGGGGCTACACCTTC. It translates to CATSFTPGQGRGYTF.

In its sample, this clone was seen once. The J gene is TRBJ1-1, the V gene TRBV7-6; maybe TRBD1 (5 bases). CDR3 length: 13 residues. Germline V lookup: CDR1 SGHVS, CDR2 FNYEAQ. Trimming took off 5 bases at V and 8 bases at J, with 15 bases between the two ends. CDR3 residues: CASSLRTHEEAFF. The CDR3 nucleotides are TGTGCCAGCAGCCTGAGGACACACGAAGAAGCTTTCTTT.

The rearrangement uses TRBV6-5 and TRBJ2-2, with 8 bases aligning to TRBD1. Germline loops: CDR1 MNHEY, CDR2 SVGAGI. The CDR3 is made up of 15 amino acids. V lost 8 bases and J lost 6; bases outside the gene matches: 11. Here the CDR3 DNA reads TGTGCCAGCGCCACAGGGGGTCTCCTCGCCGGGGAGCTGTTTTTT. It is translated as CASATGGLLAGELFF.

The chain uses TRBV3-1 (or the pseudogene TRBV3-2) and TRBJ1-1, with TRBD1 matching 8 bases. CDR3 length: 14 amino acids. Germline V gene sequence: CDR1 LGHDT, CDR2 YNNKEL (reference sequence). J lost 3 bases, V lost 3 bases, and 3 bases had no gene match. The CDR3 nucleotides read TGTGCCAGCAGCCACAGGGACAGGTACACTGAAGCTTTCTTT. It specifies CASSHRDRYTEAFF.

The CDR3 sequence is CASSSLSTASYNEQFF. The CDR3 DNA reads TGTGCCAGCAGCTCCCTCTCAACAGCCTCCTACAATGAGCAGTTCTTC. The rearrangement links TRBV5-5 to TRBJ2-1; D is unresolved. This CDR3 has 16 amino acids. V lost 3 bases and J lost 0, with 13 bases in between. CDR1 and CDR2 from the germline V gene are SGHKS and YYEKEE (reference sequence).

The DNA for the CDR3 is TGCGCCAGCAGCTTGACGAGGGCCCAAGAGACCCAGTACTTC. Its translation is CASSLTRAQETQYF. The chain links TRBV5-1 to TRBJ2-5; weak D call: TRBD2 (5 bases). This CDR3 comprises 14 residues. CDR1 is SGHRS, CDR2 YFSETQ, per germline. V lost 1 base, J lost 1 base, and 8 bases lay in between.

The J gene is TRBJ1-4, the V gene TRBV27; no firm D call. Germline V gene data show CDR1 as MNHEY and CDR2 as SMNVEV (reference sequence). The CDR3 has 13 amino acids. Between the trimmed V and J ends, which lost 8 bases and 0 bases, there was a span of 7 bases. The CDR3 reads CASSVATNEKLFF. DNA of the CDR3: TGTGCCAGCTCGGTTGCAACTAATGAAAAACTGTTTTTT.

The V gene is TRBV21-1, the J gene TRBJ2-3; the D call in the table, TRBD1, was not verified against the DNA. TRBV21-1 is annotated as a pseudogene. The CDR3 length is 15 residues. The CDR3 sequence: CASSGGQGSTDTQYF. The DNA of the CDR3 is TGTGCCAGCAGCGGGGGACAGGGAAGCACAGATACGCAGTATTTT.

This clone was seen a few times. The chain combines TRBV21-1 with TRBJ1-1; TRBD1, the table's D call, lacks a check against the DNA. TRBV21-1 is classified as a pseudogene. The CDR3 totals 13 residues. This CDR3 reads CASSKTRFPEAFF. The DNA for the CDR3 is TGTGCCAGCAGCAAGACACGGTTCCCAGAAGCTTTCTTT.

The chain couples TRBV6-4 to TRBJ2-7; maybe TRBD2 (6 bases). The CDR3 is 16 amino acids. CDR1 MRHNA and CDR2 SNTAGT come from the germline V gene. The ends were cut back, 0 bases at V and 5 bases at J, with 17 bases in the middle. As DNA, the CDR3 is TGTGCCAGCAGTGACTCGGACCGGGAGAGCCCAAACGAGCAGTACTTC. Amino acid sequence: CASSDSDRESPNEQYF.